Listed here are 18 T cell receptor beta chains from one sample, sequenced in a study of brain T cells in children with intractable seizures. The repertoire was sequenced with immunoSEQ multiplex PCR; TCRdb's copy has only in-frame clones and lacks some. The table has fewer than 25,000 clones, 85% to 95% seen once; the top ten hold roughly 6.7%. The specimen was peripheral blood, collected at surgery. The source of these receptors is a boy aged 5-17 years with focal cortical dysplasia and intractable seizures.

The chain is built from TRBV7-9 and TRBJ2-2; D may be TRBD1 (6 bases). V was clipped by 2 bases and J by 3 bases, with 13 bases between them. The CDR3 is 16 residues long. Germline CDR1 SEHNR, CDR2 FQNEAQ (reference sequence). The CDR3 coding sequence is TGTGCCAGCAGCTTATGGAGAGGACAGTACACCGGGGAGCTGTTTTTT. This sequence encodes CASSLWRGQYTGELFF.

The chain uses TRBV2 and TRBJ2-3; weak D call: TRBD1 (6 bases). CDR1 is SNHLY, CDR2 FYNNEI, per germline. The CDR3 covers 15 residues. Trimming left V 6 bases short and J 2 bases short, with 15 bases between. The CDR3 here is CASRASDSFTDTQYF. CDR3 nucleotides: TGTGCCAGCAGGGCCTCGGACAGTTTCACAGATACGCAGTATTTT. The entire variable domain, with the rest obtained from reference TRBV2 and TRBJ2-3, is as follows: EPEVTQTPSHQVTQMGQEVILRCVPISNHLYFYWYRQILGQKVEFLVSFYNNEISEKSEIFDDQFSVERPDGSNFTLKIRSTKLEDSAMYFCASRASDSFTDTQYFGPGTRLTVL.

V and J are TRBV19 and TRBJ1-1; D is unresolved. CDR3 length: 12 residues. The ends were cut back, 5 bases at V and 6 bases at J, with 10 bases in the middle. Germline V gives CDR1 LNHDA, CDR2 SQIVND (reference sequence). CDR3 DNA: TGTGCCAGTAGTTCCCGTCGGGCTGAAGCTTTCTTT. Amino acid sequence: CASSSRRAEAFF.

The chain links TRBV5-6 to TRBJ1-2, with no clear D. The CDR3 is 14 amino acids. CDR1 is SGHDT, CDR2 YYEEEE, per germline. The germline V and J ends were trimmed by 0 bases and 2 bases, with 8 bases remaining between them. The CDR3 spells CASSLGQVNYGYTF. The CDR3 region has the DNA TGTGCCAGCAGCTTGGGCCAGGTGAACTATGGCTACACCTTC.

The genes are TRBV19 and TRBJ2-1, with D possibly TRBD1 on 6 matching bases. The CDR3 spans 13 residues. CDR1 is LNHDA, CDR2 SQIVND, per germline (reference sequence). Trimming pared 9 bases from V and 5 bases from J, leaving 14 bases between. CDR3 protein: CAREQGPHNEQFF. Written as DNA, the CDR3 is TGTGCCAGGGAACAGGGACCCCACAATGAGCAGTTCTTC.

The V gene is TRBV30, the J gene TRBJ2-1; TRBD2 is a possible D gene (6 bases). The length of the CDR3 is 16 residues. V lost 0 bases and J lost 2, with 14 bases in between. Germline loops: CDR1 GTSNPN, CDR2 SVGIG (reference sequence). The CDR3 nucleotides are TGTGCCTGGAGTGTATACGGGGGAATTCCCTACAATGAGCAGTTCTTC. Translated, it gives CAWSVYGGIPYNEQFF.

The chain links TRBV19 to TRBJ1-1; the D is unclear. The V end lost 0 bases, the J end lost 1 base, and 6 bases lay between the germline ends. The length of the CDR3 is 14 residues. Germline assignment: CDR1 LNHDA and CDR2 SQIVND (reference sequence). CDR3 region: CASSIDRKNTEAFF. In DNA, the CDR3 is TGTGCCAGTAGTATAGACCGAAAGAACACTGAAGCTTTCTTT.

This chain connects TRBV24-1 to TRBJ2-6, with D uncertain. With 10 bases removed from V and 1 base from J, the gap between germline ends came to 4 bases. CDR1 is KGHDR and CDR2 is SFDVKD in the germline V gene. This CDR3 contains 12 residues. As DNA, the CDR3 is TGTGCCACGGCTTCTGGGGCCAACGTCCTGACTTTC. Translated, it gives CATASGANVLTF.

CDR3 sequence reads: CASQSRQGTYNEQFF. The CDR3 DNA is TGCGCCAGCCAATCACGACAGGGGACTTACAATGAGCAGTTCTTC. The V gene is TRBV5-1, the J gene TRBJ2-1; 8 bases map to TRBD1. Germline CDR1 and CDR2: SGHRS and YFSETQ. V shed 7 bases and J 4 bases; nucleotides not matched to a gene: 10. The CDR3 consists of 15 residues.

V and J are TRBV9 and TRBJ2-1; 8 bases are shared with TRBD2. The ends lost 0 bases at V and 7 bases at J; junction bases unmatched: 6. CDR3 length equals 15 residues. Germline V gene data show CDR1 as SGDLS and CDR2 as YYNGEE. The CDR3 DNA sequence: TGTGCCAGCAGCGTAGCGGGAGGGAGGGAAAATGAGCAGTTCTTC. Residues: CASSVAGGRENEQFF.

V is TRBV15 and J is TRBJ2-1; TRBD2 matches at 8 bases. The CDR3 length is 16 residues. V lost 1 base, J lost 9 bases, and 11 bases stayed unmatched. Germline values: CDR1 LNHNV, CDR2 YYDKDF (reference sequence). The CDR3 region has the DNA TGTGCCACCAGCAGAGTACGGAGCGGGAGTAAGGGTGAGCAGTTCTTC. Translated: CATSRVRSGSKGEQFF.

This clone came up once. V gene TRBV29-1 combines with J gene TRBJ2-3; maybe TRBD2 (5 bases). Germline-derived CDR1 and CDR2 are SQVTM and ANQGSEA. V lost 4 bases to trimming and J lost 6 bases, with 11 bases between them. This CDR3 comprises 12 residues. The CDR3 protein is CSVGGRRDTQYF. CDR3 nucleotide sequence: TGCAGCGTTGGTGGTAGGAGGGATACGCAGTATTTT.

The chain joins TRBV19 to TRBJ1-2, with 7 positions matching TRBD1. The V and J ends lost 5 bases and 4 bases, in that order; junction bases with no gene match: 7. This CDR3 has 14 residues. CDR1 is LNHDA and CDR2 is SQIVND in the germline V gene (reference sequence). The chain's CDR3 is CASSFGTDPYGYTF. The CDR3 nucleotides are TGTGCCAGTAGTTTCGGGACAGACCCCTATGGCTACACCTTC.

The V and J genes are TRBV5-4 and TRBJ2-3, with 7 bases lining up with TRBD2. Germline V lookup: CDR1 SGHNT, CDR2 YYREEE (reference sequence). The J segment lost 4 bases and the V segment lost 1 base, leaving 9 bases of the junction unmatched. The CDR3 totals 16 residues. The DNA for the CDR3 is TGTGCCAGCAGCTTGCTTGGCGGGAGAAGCTCAGATACGCAGTATTTT. Translated, it gives CASSLLGGRSSDTQYF.

The rearrangement links TRBV9 to TRBJ1-4; D remains ambiguous. Germline loops: CDR1 SGDLS, CDR2 YYNGEE. The CDR3 contains 13 residues. Trimming shortened V by 7 bases and J by 0 bases, and 7 bases separated the two germline ends. The chain's CDR3 is CASSGATNEKLFF. The CDR3 DNA sequence: TGTGCCAGCTCCGGGGCAACTAATGAAAAACTGTTTTTT.

The J gene is TRBJ2-1, the V gene TRBV11-3; 10 bases map to TRBD1. Per germline, CDR1 SGHNT and CDR2 YENEEA. The V segment lost 5 bases and the J segment 6 bases; nucleotides outside the gene matches: 7. This CDR3 comprises 15 residues. The CDR3 reads CASSPGQGELNEQFF. The CDR3, as DNA: TGTGCCAGCAGCCCCGGACAGGGGGAACTCAATGAGCAGTTCTTC.

The V call is TRBV7-3, the J call TRBJ2-7; D might be TRBD2 (6 bases). The V end was cut by 5 bases, the J end by 7 bases, with 12 bases between. CDR1 is SGHTA, CDR2 FQGTGA, per germline. The CDR3 is 12 amino acids. The CDR3 bases are TGTGCCAGCAGCGACCCCGGGGGAGAGCAGTACTTC. It codes for CASSDPGGEQYF.

This clone has a single count. The rearrangement links TRBV6-2 or TRBV6-3 to TRBJ2-2; the match to TRBD1 covers 7 bases. Germline values: CDR1 MNHEY, CDR2 SVGEGT. CDR3 length: 14 residues. V gave up 5 bases and J gave up 6 bases; unmatched junction bases: 6. The CDR3 region is CASSETGPPGELFF. In DNA, the CDR3 is TGTGCCAGCAGTGAGACAGGGCCTCCCGGGGAGCTGTTTTTT.